This T cell receptor (beta chain) was sequenced for a study of T-cell reconstitution after alpha-beta-depleted transplantation in children. The germline CDR1 and CDR2 sequences are SGHTA and FQGTGA. The CDR3 contains 13 residues. V lost 5 bases and J 3 bases, leaving 10 bases between the germline ends. This clonotype has only a few counts. The library targeted TCRbeta and was prepared with unique molecular identifiers. Using its own MiXCR run on the PCR reads, TCRdb lists one record per CDR3 protein. This sample has about 500,000 distinct CDR3 sequences, with approximately 32% found just once. Source: PBMCs from the stem cell graft donor, taken from the stem cell graft. The sequence derives from a human donor who donated a stem cell graft to a child with aplastic anemia. The chain combines TRBV7-3 with TRBJ1-1; D uncertain. CDR3 coding DNA: TGTGCCAGCAGCAGCCACGGGGACACTGAAGCTTTCTTT. This gives the protein CASSSHGDTEAFF.